This T cell receptor (beta chain) emerged from a study of CD8 T cells in Susac syndrome. Sequencing targeted TCR beta in T cells from blood (CD8+ and CD4+). Matched for age and sex, the controls were healthy donors. TEMRA cells were enriched by FACS, while CD8+ and CD4+ T cells were obtained through a negative isolation that was performed magnetically. Germline V gene sequence: CDR1 DFQATT, CDR2 SNEGSKA (reference sequence). The V and J ends lost 4 bases and 4 bases, in that order; junction bases with no gene match: 6. This CDR3 comprises 14 residues. The RNA, about 0.5 to 1 ug, was put through reverse transcription using random hexamers. Amplification of TCR beta CDR3 across 54 Vbeta and 13 Jbeta was performed with immunoSEQ multiplex PCR. TCRdb redid the calling of the immunoSEQ multiplex PCR reads with MiXCR, one entry per CDR3 protein. The top ten hold 0.1% of the sample, which has about 200,000 distinct CDR3 sequences, over 85% seen once.

The TCR comes from a human donor in good health. The V and J genes are TRBV20-1 and TRBJ2-2; 7 nucleotides line up with TRBD1. Material: CD4+ T cells from PBMCs. The CDR3 DNA follows: TGCAGTGCTACTCCCGACAGGGTCACCGGGGAGCTGTTTTTT. The encoded protein is CSATPDRVTGELFF.